This T cell receptor beta chain was sequenced in a study of blood T cell repertoires in COVID-19. The CDR3 is 15 residues long. CDR1 is LGHNA and CDR2 is YSLEER in the germline V gene. The V and J ends lost 0 bases and 4 bases respectively, with 12 bases between them. In the original processing: Estimation of nucleated cell counts was performed using reference gene primer amplification. Sequencing used immunoSEQ multiplex PCR; TCRdb keeps in-frame clones, though not all of them. From that table come the V and J calls and clone size; the DNA was used to work out D and trimming. The sample shows around 140,000 clones, approximately 82% of them seen only once.

This sequence joins TRBV4-3 and TRBJ1-1; D might be TRBD1 (6 bases). Sequenced input: peripheral blood. The sequence came from a man aged 60 to 75 with active or convalescent COVID-19. CDR3 sequence: CASSQEGGASTEAFF. The CDR3 DNA follows: TGCGCCAGCAGCCAAGAGGGGGGGGCGAGCACTGAAGCTTTCTTT.